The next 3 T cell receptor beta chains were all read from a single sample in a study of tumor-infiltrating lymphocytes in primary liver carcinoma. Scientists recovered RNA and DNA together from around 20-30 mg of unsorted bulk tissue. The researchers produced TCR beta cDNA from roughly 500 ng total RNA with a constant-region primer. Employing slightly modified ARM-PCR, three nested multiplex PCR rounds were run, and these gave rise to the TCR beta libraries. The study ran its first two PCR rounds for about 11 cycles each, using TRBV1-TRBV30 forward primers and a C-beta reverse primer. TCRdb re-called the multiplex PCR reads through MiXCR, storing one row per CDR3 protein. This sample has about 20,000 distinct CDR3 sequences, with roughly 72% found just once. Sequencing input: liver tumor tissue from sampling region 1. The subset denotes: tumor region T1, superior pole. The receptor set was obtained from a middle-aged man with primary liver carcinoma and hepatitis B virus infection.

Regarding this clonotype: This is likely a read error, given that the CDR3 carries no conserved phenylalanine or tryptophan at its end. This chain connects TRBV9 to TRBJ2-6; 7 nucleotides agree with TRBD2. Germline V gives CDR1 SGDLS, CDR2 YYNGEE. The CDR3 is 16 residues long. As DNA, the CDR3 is TGTACCAGCGGGGAAAGTGGTATCCCTGGGGCCAACGTCCTGACTTCC. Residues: CTSGESGIPGANVLTS.

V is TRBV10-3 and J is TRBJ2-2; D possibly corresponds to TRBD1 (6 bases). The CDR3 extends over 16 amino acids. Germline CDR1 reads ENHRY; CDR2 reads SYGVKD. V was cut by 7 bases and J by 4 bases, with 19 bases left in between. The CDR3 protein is CAIIWTEGGSTGELFF. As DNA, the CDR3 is TGTGCCATCATTTGGACAGAAGGTGGGAGCACCGGGGAGCTGTTTTTT.

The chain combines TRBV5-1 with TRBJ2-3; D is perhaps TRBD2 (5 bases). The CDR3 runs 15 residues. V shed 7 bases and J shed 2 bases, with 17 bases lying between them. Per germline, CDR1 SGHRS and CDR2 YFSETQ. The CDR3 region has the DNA TGCGCCAGCGAACCGCTCGGGGATGTCACAGATACGCAGTATTTT. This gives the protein CASEPLGDVTDTQYF.